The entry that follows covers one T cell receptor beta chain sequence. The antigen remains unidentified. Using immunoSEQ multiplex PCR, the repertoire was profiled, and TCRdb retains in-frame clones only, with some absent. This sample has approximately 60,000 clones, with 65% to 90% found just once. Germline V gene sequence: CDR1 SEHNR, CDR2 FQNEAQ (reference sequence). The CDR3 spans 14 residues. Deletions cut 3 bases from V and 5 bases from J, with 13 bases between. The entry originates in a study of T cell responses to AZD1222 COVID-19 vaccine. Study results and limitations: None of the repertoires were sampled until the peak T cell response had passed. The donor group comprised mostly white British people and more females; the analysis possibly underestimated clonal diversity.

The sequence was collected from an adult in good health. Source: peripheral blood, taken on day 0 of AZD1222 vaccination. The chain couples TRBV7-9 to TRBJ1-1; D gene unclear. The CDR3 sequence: CASSFSFEGTEAFF. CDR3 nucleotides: TGTGCCAGCAGCTTTAGTTTCGAAGGGACTGAAGCTTTCTTT.